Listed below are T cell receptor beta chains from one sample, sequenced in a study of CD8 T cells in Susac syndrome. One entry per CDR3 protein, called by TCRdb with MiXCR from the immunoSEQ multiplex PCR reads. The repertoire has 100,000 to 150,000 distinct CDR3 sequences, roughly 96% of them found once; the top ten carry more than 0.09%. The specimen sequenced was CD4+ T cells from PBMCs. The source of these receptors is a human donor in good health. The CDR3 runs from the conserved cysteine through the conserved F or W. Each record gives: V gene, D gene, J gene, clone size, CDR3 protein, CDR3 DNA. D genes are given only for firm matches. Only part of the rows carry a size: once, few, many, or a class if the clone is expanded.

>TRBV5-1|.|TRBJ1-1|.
CASSPGSPEAFF
TGCGCCAGCAGCCCCGGGTCCCCAGAAGCTTTCTTT
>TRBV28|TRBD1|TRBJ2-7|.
CASSWRQGAEQYF
TGTGCCAGCAGTTGGCGACAGGGGGCCGAGCAGTACTTC
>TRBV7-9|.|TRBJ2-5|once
CASSFSGAGETQYF
TGTGCCAGCAGCTTCTCAGGGGCCGGTGAGACCCAGTACTTC
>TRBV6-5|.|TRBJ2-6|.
CASSYIRIGSGANVLTF
TGTGCCAGCAGTTACATCAGAATTGGCTCTGGGGCCAACGTCCTGACTTTC
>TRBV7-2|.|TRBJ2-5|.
CASSLGQKETQYF
TGTGCCAGCAGCTTGGGACAAAAGGAGACCCAGTACTTC
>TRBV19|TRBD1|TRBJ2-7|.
CATEGAKSYEQYF
TGTGCCACCGAGGGGGCAAAATCCTACGAGCAGTACTTC
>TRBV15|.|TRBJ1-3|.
CATSRDTGSGNTIYF
TGTGCCACCAGCAGAGATACAGGCTCTGGAAACACCATATATTTT
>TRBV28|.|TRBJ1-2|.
CASSSPEGTNYGYTF
TGTGCCAGCAGCTCGCCGGAGGGTACTAACTATGGCTACACCTTC
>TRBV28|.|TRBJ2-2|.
CASSLTQSNTGELFF
TGTGCCAGCAGTTTAACACAGTCGAACACCGGGGAGCTGTTTTTT
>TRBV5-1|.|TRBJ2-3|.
CASSLVGDRTDTQYF
TGCGCCAGCAGCTTGGTTGGGGACCGCACAGATACGCAGTATTTT
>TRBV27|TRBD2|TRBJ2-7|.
CASSTAGEGTYEQYF
TGTGCCAGCAGTACAGCGGGAGAGGGGACCTACGAGCAGTACTTC
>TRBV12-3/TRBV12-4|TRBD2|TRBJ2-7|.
CASSPLGSGIVDEQYF
TGTGCCAGCAGTCCCCTGGGTAGCGGGATTGTCGACGAGCAGTACTTC
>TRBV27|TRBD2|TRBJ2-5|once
CASSTRLAGGYETQYF
TGTGCCAGCAGTACCCGACTAGCGGGAGGGTATGAGACCCAGTACTTC
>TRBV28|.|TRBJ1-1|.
CASSLSKSEAFF
TGTGCCAGCAGTTTAAGTAAGTCTGAAGCTTTCTTT
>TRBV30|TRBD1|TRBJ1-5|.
CAWSVGGTAGPQHF
TGTGCCTGGAGTGTAGGGGGGACAGCAGGGCCCCAGCATTTT
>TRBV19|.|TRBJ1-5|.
CASSIVRAGSGYNQPQHF
TGTGCCAGTAGTATAGTACGGGCCGGGTCCGGCTACAATCAGCCCCAGCATTTT
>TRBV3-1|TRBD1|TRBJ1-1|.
CASSRHQGAEAFF
TGTGCCAGCAGCCGACACCAGGGGGCTGAAGCTTTCTTT
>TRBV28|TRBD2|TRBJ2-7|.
CASDSPRGTVGLAGAYEQYF
TGTGCCAGCGATTCCCCCCGAGGGACAGTGGGACTAGCGGGAGCCTACGAGCAGTACTTC
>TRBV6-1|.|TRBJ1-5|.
CASKKTSNQPQHF
TGTGCCAGCAAAAAGACTAGCAATCAGCCCCAGCATTTT
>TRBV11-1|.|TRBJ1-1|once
CASSGGGVATEAFF
TGTGCCAGCAGCGGGGGAGGGGTAGCCACTGAAGCTTTCTTT
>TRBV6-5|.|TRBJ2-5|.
CASSYSLAAQQETQYF
TGTGCCAGCAGTTACTCTCTAGCCGCGCAACAAGAGACCCAGTACTTC
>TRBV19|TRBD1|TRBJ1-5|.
CASRRDRGSNQPQHF
TGTGCCAGTAGACGCGACAGGGGGAGCAATCAGCCCCAGCATTTT
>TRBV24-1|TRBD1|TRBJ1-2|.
CATSDTGQGRPYGYTF
TGTGCCACCAGTGATACGGGACAGGGGAGGCCCTATGGCTACACCTTC
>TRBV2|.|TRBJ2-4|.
CASSEAGSPPNIQYF
TGTGCCAGCAGTGAAGCCGGCAGTCCTCCAAACATTCAGTACTTC
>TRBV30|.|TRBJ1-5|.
CAWSVLAGNQPQHF
TGTGCCTGGAGTGTACTGGCCGGGAATCAGCCCCAGCATTTT
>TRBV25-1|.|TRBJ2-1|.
CASNYGRINNEQFF
TGTGCCAGCAACTATGGCAGAATTAACAATGAGCAGTTCTTC
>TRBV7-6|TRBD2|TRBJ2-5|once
CASSLGGLAPRETQYF
TGTGCCAGCAGCTTAGGTGGACTAGCCCCCAGAGAGACCCAGTACTTC
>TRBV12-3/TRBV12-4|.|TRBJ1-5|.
CASSFGGQPQHF
TGTGCCAGCAGTTTTGGGGGTCAGCCCCAGCATTTT
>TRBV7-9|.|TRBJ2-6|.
CASSVRDPLVTGANVLTF
TGTGCCAGCAGCGTCCGGGACCCCCTAGTCACTGGGGCCAACGTCCTGACTTTC
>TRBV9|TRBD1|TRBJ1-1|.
CASSPPGQGTEAFF
TGTGCCAGCAGCCCCCCGGGACAGGGAACTGAAGCTTTCTTT
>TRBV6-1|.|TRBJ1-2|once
CASSETRDTYYGYTF
TGTGCCAGCAGTGAAACCCGGGACACCTACTATGGCTACACCTTC
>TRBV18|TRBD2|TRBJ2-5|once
CASSRPGLGRETQYF
TGTGCCAGCTCAAGACCGGGACTAGGGAGGGAGACCCAGTACTTC
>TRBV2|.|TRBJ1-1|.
CASSDMGLNTEAFF
TGTGCCAGCAGTGATATGGGATTGAACACTGAAGCTTTCTTT
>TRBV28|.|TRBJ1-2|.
CASNQGAAYGYTF
TGTGCCAGCAACCAAGGGGCCGCCTATGGCTACACCTTC
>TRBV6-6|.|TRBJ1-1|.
CASSYSTENTEAFF
TGTGCCAGCAGTTACTCGACCGAGAACACTGAAGCTTTCTTT
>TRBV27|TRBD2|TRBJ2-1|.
CASSTSGGRRGNEQFF
TGTGCCAGCTCCACAAGTGGCGGGAGGAGGGGGAATGAGCAGTTCTTC
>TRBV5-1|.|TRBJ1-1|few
CASSQYFRNTEAFF
TGCGCCAGCAGCCAGTACTTTAGGAACACTGAAGCTTTCTTT
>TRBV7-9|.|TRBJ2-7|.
CASSLNKVTYEQYF
TGTGCCAGCAGCTTAAACAAGGTTACCTACGAGCAGTACTTC
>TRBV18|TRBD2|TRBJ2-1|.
CASSPSGTSGNNEQFF
TGTGCCAGCTCACCGTCCGGGACTAGCGGTAACAATGAGCAGTTCTTC
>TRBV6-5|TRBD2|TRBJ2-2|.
CASSYSGRGELFF
TGTGCCAGCAGTTACAGCGGGAGGGGGGAGCTGTTTTTT
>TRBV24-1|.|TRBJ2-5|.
CATSVGETQYF
TGTGCCACCAGTGTCGGGGAGACCCAGTACTTC
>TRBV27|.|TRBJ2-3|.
CASRFSRSPDTQYF
TGTGCCAGCAGATTCAGCAGGTCGCCAGATACGCAGTATTTT
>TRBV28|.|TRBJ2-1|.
CASTLPAHNEQFF
TGTGCCAGCACCCTCCCAGCGCACAATGAGCAGTTCTTC
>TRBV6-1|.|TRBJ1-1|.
CASSPMWGPTEAFF
TGTGCCAGCAGTCCTATGTGGGGTCCGACTGAAGCTTTCTTT
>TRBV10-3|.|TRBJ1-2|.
CAISGRGAPGYGYTF
TGTGCCATCAGTGGTCGGGGGGCGCCCGGCTATGGCTACACCTTC
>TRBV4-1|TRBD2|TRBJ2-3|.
CASSQDALGGVNTDTQYF
TGCGCCAGCAGCCAAGATGCCCTTGGGGGGGTAAACACAGATACGCAGTATTTT